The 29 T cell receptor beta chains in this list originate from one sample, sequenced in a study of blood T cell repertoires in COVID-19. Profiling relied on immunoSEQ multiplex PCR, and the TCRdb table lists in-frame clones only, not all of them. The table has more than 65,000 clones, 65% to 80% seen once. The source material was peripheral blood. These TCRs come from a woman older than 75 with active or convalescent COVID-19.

The CDR3 nucleotides read TGTGCCAGCAGTGTGGCGGGGGGGAGCACAGATACGCAGTATTTT. Its translation is CASSVAGGSTDTQYF. The J gene is TRBJ2-3, the V gene TRBV2; TRBD2 matches 9 bases. Germline CDR1 is SNHLY and CDR2 is FYNNEI. The V gene end was trimmed by 4 bases and the J gene end by 0 bases; junction bases not matched to a gene: 2. This CDR3 contains 15 residues.

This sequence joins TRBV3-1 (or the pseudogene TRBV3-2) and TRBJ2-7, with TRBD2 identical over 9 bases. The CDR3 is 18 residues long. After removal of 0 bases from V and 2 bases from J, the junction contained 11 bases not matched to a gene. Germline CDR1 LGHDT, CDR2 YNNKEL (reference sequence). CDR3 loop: CASSQDATPGLAPYEQYF. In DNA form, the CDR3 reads TGTGCCAGCAGCCAAGACGCCACTCCGGGACTAGCTCCCTACGAGCAGTACTTC.

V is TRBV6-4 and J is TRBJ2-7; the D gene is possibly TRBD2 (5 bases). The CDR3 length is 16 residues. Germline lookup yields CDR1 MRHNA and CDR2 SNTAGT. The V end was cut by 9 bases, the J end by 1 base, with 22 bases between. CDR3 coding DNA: TGTGCCAGGGGCCGGGTTAAGGGAGTTCGGTCCTACGAGCAGTACTTC. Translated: CARGRVKGVRSYEQYF.

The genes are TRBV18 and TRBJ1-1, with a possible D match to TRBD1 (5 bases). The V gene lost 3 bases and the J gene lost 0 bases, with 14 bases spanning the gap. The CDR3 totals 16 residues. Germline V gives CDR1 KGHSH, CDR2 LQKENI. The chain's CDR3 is CASSPTVRAMNTEAFF. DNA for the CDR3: TGTGCCAGCTCACCTACTGTCAGGGCAATGAACACTGAAGCTTTCTTT.

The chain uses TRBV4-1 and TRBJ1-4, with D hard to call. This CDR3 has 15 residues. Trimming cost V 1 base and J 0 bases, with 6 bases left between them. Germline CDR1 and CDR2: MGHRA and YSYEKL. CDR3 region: CASSQAVATNEKLFF. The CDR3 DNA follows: TGCGCCAGCAGCCAAGCTGTAGCAACTAATGAAAAACTGTTTTTT.

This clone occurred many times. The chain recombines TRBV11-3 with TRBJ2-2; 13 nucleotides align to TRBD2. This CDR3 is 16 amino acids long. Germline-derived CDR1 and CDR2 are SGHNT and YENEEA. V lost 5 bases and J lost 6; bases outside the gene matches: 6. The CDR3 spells CASSPWTSGGPGELFF. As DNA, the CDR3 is TGTGCCAGCAGCCCCTGGACTAGCGGGGGCCCCGGGGAGCTGTTTTTT.

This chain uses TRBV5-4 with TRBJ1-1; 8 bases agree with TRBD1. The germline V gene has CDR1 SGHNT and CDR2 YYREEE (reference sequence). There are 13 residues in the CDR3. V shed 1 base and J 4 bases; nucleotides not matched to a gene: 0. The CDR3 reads CASSLTGGTEAFF. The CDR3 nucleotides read TGTGCCAGCAGCTTGACAGGGGGCACTGAAGCTTTCTTT. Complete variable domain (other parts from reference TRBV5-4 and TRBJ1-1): ETGVTQSPTHLIKTRGQQVTLRCSSQSGHNTVSWYQQALGQGPQFIFQYYREEENGRGNFPPRFSGLQFPNYSSELNVNALELDDSALYLCASSLTGGTEAFFGQGTRLTVV.

For the CDR3, the DNA is TGTGCCAGCAGCCGGACAGTCAATCAGCCCCAGCATTTT. Translation gives CASSRTVNQPQHF. The chain combines TRBV3-1 (or the pseudogene TRBV3-2) with TRBJ1-5, with TRBD1 as a possible D gene (6 bases). The germline V gene has CDR1 LGHDT and CDR2 YNNKEL (reference sequence). The CDR3 contains 13 residues. With 4 bases removed from V and 3 bases from J, the gap between germline ends came to 7 bases.

DNA of the CDR3: TGTGCCAGCAGCTCATTCCACCCTGACAGGGACTATGGCTACACCTTC. Encoded protein: CASSSFHPDRDYGYTF. The rearrangement uses TRBV7-9 and TRBJ1-2; 7 nucleotides align to TRBD1. V trimming: 4 bases; J trimming: 3 bases; junction bases outside the gene matches: 11. The V gene's germline CDR1 is SEHNR and CDR2 FQNEAQ (reference sequence). CDR3 size: 16 residues. The complete variable domain, with remaining parts taken from reference TRBV7-9 and TRBJ1-2, reads DTGVSQNPRHKITKRGQNVTFRCDPISEHNRLYWYRQTLGQGPEFLTYFQNEAQLEKSRLLSDRFSAERPKGSFSTLEIQRTEQGDSAMYLCASSSFHPDRDYGYTFGSGTRLTVV.

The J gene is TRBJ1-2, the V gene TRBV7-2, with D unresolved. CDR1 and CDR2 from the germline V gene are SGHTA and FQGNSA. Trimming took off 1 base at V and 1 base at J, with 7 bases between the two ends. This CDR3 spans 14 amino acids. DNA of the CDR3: TGTGCCAGCAGCTTAGGGTACAGTAACTATGGCTACACCTTC. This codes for CASSLGYSNYGYTF.

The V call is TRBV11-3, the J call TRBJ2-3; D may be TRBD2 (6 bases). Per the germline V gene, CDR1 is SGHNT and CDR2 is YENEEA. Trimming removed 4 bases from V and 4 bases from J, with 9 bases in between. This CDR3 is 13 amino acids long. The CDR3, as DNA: TGTGCCAGCAGCTACGGAGGGGCAGATACGCAGTATTTT. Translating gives CASSYGGADTQYF.

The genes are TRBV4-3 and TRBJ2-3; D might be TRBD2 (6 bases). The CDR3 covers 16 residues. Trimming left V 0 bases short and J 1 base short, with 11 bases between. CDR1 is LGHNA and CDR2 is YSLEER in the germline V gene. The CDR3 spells CASSQEGGRGTDTQYF. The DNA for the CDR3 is TGCGCCAGCAGCCAAGAGGGGGGTAGAGGCACAGATACGCAGTATTTT.

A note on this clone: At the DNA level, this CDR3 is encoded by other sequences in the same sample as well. The CDR3 loop reads CASSFTSNTGELFF. CDR3 DNA: TGTGCCAGCAGCTTTACATCGAACACCGGGGAGCTGTTTTTT. The rearrangement joins TRBV5-4 to TRBJ2-2; D not certain. From germline, CDR1 is SGHNT and CDR2 YYREEE (reference sequence). The ends were cut back, 2 bases at V and 0 bases at J, with 5 bases in the middle. The CDR3 runs to 14 residues.

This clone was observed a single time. CDR3 DNA: TGCGCCAGCAGCCAAGCTTCAGGGGCGCTGACTGAAGCTTTCTTT. Amino acids: CASSQASGALTEAFF. The chain couples TRBV4-1 to TRBJ1-1, with D possibly TRBD1 on 6 matching bases. The ends were cut back, 1 base at V and 5 bases at J, with 14 bases in the middle. CDR1 is MGHRA and CDR2 is YSYEKL in the germline V gene. The CDR3 contains 15 residues.

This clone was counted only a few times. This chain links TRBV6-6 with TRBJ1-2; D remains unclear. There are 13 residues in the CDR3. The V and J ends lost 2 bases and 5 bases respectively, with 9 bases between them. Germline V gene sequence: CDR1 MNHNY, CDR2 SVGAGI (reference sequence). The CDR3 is CASSYPQIYGYTF. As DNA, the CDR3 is TGTGCCAGCAGTTACCCCCAGATTTATGGCTACACCTTC.

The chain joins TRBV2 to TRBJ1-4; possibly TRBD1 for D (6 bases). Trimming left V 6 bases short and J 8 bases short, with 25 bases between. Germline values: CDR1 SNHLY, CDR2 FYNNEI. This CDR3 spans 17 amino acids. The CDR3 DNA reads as TGTGCCAGCAGCCTCACGGGGGGGCCGTCGGAAAGCGAAAAACTGTTTTTT. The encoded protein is CASSLTGGPSESEKLFF.

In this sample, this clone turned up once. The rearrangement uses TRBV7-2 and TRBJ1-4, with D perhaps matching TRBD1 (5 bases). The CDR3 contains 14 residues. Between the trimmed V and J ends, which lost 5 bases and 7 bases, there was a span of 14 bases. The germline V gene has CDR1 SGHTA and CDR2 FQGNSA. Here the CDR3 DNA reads TGTGCCAGCAGCCTCATTCGGGGGAGTGAAAAACTGTTTTTT. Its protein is CASSLIRGSEKLFF.

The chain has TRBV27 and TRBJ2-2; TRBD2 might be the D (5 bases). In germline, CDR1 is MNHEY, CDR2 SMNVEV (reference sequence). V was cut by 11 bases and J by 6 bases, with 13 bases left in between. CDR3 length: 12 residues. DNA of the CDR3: TGTGCCTCCGGGGAGTGGGCCGGGGAGCTGTTTTTT. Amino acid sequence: CASGEWAGELFF.

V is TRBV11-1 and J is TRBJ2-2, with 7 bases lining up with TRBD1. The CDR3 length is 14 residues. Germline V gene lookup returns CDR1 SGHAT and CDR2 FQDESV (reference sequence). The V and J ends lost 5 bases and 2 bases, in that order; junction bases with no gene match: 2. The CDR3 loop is CASSRDSNTGELFF. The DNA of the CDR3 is TGTGCCAGCAGCAGGGACAGTAACACCGGGGAGCTGTTTTTT.

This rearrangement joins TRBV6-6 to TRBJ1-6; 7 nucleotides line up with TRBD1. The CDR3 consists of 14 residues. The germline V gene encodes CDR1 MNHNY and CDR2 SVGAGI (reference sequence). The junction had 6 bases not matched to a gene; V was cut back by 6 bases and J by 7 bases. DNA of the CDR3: TGTGCCAGCAGACCGACAGGGTGGAATTCACCCCTCCACTTT. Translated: CASRPTGWNSPLHF.

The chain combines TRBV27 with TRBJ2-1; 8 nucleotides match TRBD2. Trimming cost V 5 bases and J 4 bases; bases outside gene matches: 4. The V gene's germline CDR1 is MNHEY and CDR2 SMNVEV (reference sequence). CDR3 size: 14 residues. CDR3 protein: CASSLLAEYNEQFF. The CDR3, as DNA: TGTGCCAGCAGTCTACTAGCGGAGTACAATGAGCAGTTCTTC.

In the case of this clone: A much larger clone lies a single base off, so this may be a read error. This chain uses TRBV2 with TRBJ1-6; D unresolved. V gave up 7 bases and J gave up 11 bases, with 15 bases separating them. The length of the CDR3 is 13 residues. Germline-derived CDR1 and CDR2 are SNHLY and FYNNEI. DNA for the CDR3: TGTGCCAGCACTGTCGTCCTAGATCCACCCCTCCACTTT. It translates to CASTVVLDPPLHF.

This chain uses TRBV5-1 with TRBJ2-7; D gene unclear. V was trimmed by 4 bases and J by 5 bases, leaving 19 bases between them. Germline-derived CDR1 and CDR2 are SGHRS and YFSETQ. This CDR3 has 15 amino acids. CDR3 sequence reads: CASSPPKGGLDEQYF. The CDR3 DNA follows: TGCGCCAGCAGCCCCCCCAAAGGCGGCCTGGACGAGCAGTACTTC. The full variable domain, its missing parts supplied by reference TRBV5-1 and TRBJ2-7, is KAGVTQTPRYLIKTRGQQVTLSCSPISGHRSVSWYQQTPGQGLQFLFEYFSETQRNKGNFPGRFSGRQFSNSRSEMNVSTLELGDSALYLCASSPPKGGLDEQYFGPGTRLTVT.

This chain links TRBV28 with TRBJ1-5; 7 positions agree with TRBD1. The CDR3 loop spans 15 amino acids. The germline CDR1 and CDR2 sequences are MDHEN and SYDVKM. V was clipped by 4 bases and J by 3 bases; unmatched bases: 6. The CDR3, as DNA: TGTGCCAGCAGTTCCCCGGGACAGCCCAATCAGCCCCAGCATTTT. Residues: CASSSPGQPNQPQHF. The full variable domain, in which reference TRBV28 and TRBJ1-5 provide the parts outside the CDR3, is DVKVTQSSRYLVKRTGEKVFLECVQDMDHENMFWYRQDPGLGLRLIYFSYDVKMKEKGDIPEGYSVSREKKERFSLILESASTNQTSMYLCASSSPGQPNQPQHFGDGTRLSIL.

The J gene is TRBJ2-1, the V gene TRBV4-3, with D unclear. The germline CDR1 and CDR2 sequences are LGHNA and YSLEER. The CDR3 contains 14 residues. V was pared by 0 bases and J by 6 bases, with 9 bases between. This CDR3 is CASSQDRSSNEQFF. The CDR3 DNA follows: TGCGCCAGCAGCCAAGATAGATCGAGCAATGAGCAGTTCTTC.

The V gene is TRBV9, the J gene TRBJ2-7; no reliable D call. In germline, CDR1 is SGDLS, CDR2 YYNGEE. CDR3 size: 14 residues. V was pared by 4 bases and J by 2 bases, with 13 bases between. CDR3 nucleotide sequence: TGTGCCAGCAGCCCCAGGAACAGTCCCTACGAGCAGTACTTC. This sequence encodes CASSPRNSPYEQYF.

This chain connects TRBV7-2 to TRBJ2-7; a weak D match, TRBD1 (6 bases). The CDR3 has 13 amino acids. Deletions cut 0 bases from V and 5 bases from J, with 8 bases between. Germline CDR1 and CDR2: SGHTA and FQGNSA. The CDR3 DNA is TGTGCCAGCAGCTTAGCCCACAGGGACGAGCAGTACTTC. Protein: CASSLAHRDEQYF.

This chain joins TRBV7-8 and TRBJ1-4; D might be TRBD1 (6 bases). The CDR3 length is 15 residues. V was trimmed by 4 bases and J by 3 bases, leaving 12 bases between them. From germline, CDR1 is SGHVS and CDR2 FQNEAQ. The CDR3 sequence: CASSYAGQPNEKLFF. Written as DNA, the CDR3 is TGTGCCAGCAGCTACGCCGGACAGCCTAATGAAAAACTGTTTTTT.

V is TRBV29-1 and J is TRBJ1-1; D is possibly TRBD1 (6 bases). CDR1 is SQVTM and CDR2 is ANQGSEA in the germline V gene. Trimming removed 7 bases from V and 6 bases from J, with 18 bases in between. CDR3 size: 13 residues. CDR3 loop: CSASDSDRSEAFF. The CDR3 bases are TGCAGCGCCTCGGACAGCGATCGGTCTGAAGCTTTCTTT.